The source of this T cell receptor beta chain is a study of blood T cells in healthy people across ages. Findings and caveats of the study: Donor CMV status, an unknown factor, possibly confounded changes in expanded clonotypes.

The donors, all healthy, were Caucasians living in Russia, aged about 6 to 100. Isolation recovered at least 6 million PBMCs from every sample. To note about this clonotype: What it binds is unknown.

The use of a sample-barcoded 5' primer and a J-beta primer mix characterized a second PCR of roughly 7 to 11 cycles. Every single cDNA molecule received a tag from a template-switch adaptor with 12 random nucleotides. TCRdb fed the 5' RACE reads into MiXCR, producing one record per CDR3 protein. The repertoire holds 650,000 to 1,000,000 distinct CDR3 sequences, with more than 35% as singletons. Trimming shortened V by 2 bases and J by 5 bases, and 13 bases separated the two germline ends. The CDR3 contains 15 residues. This chain connects TRBV12-3 or TRBV12-4 to TRBJ1-5; D might be TRBD1 (6 bases). The origin of this receptor is an older man in good health. Sequencing was performed on blood. The CDR3 sequence is CASSLQTGIDQPQHF. The CDR3 region has the DNA TGTGCCAGCAGTTTACAAACAGGGATTGATCAGCCCCAGCATTTT.